This T cell receptor beta chain was sequenced in a study of T cells in Graves' hyperthyroidism and ophthalmopathy. Patients having uncontrolled infection, another autoimmune disease, pregnancy or lactation were not included. Clinical symptoms, serum thyroxine, TRAb, thyroid ultrasound and orbital computed tomography established diagnosis. General study results and limits: Most clonotypes expanded in the thyroid (above 0.001) were also present in blood. Ophthalmopathy was predicted by the model a median of approximately 6 months ahead of onset.

RNA transcripts were the template for amplifying TCR beta CDR3 regions. HTBI primers drove first-round RT-PCR of the TCR CDR3. Each CDR3 protein gets one entry after TCRdb re-called the multiplex PCR reads with MiXCR. The data contain over 650,000 distinct CDR3 sequences, just under 45% of them seen just once; the ten biggest clones take up under 8.5%. Points on this clonotype: Its antigen remains unknown.

The V gene end was trimmed by 4 bases and the J gene end by 5 bases; junction bases not matched to a gene: 13. The germline CDR1 and CDR2 sequences are SQVTM and ANQGSEA. CDR3 length equals 15 residues. The rearrangement joins TRBV29-1 to TRBJ1-2; TRBD1 aligns across 7 bases. The sequenced material came from peripheral blood or thyroid tissue (not recorded which). The source is an adult man with Graves' disease, either hyperthyroidism or ophthalmopathy (not recorded which). The CDR3 DNA reads as TGCAGCGTTGGTTTCGCGGGTACAGGGGATTATGGCTACACCTTC. Translation: CSVGFAGTGDYGYTF.